Sequencing of this TCR beta chain was carried out in a study of blood T cell repertoires in COVID-19. Study in general: Both acute and convalescent COVID-19 samples were obtained from the United States, Italy and Spain. The analysed material was cDNA or gDNA that came from T cells, B-cell-depleted T cells, or PBMCs.

This clone is a singleton in its sample. V was shortened by 5 bases and J by 2 bases, with 12 bases between the two germline ends. CDR3 length equals 14 residues. Germline lookup yields CDR1 MNHEY and CDR2 SVGAGI. Seattle's enrolled individuals joined amid active infection and were then monitored longitudinally. Sequencing was performed with immunoSEQ multiplex PCR; in TCRdb, only in-frame clones are kept and a portion is missing. The profile shows 300,000 to 400,000 clones, roughly 89% of them singletons. This receptor was obtained from a man between 25 and 39 years old with COVID-19, enrolled during active disease. Source material: peripheral blood. The chain uses TRBV6-5 and TRBJ1-2, with D possibly being TRBD1 (6 bases). Written as DNA, the CDR3 is TGTGCCAGCAGTAGACAGGTAGAGAACTATGGCTACACCTTC. This encodes CASSRQVENYGYTF.